Listed below are T cell receptor beta chains from one sample, sequenced in a study of cytomegalovirus exposure and HLA in healthy donors. Profiled with immunoSEQ multiplex PCR; TCRdb holds only in-frame clones, not every one. The profile shows approximately 200,000 clones, about 81% of them singletons. Sequencing was performed on PBMCs. These receptors were taken from a woman between 18 and 30 years old in good health and CMV-seropositive. Each CDR3 is given with its conserved first and last residue. Some rows mark clone size as missing; the rest say once, few, many or name a class of expanded clone.

v_call	clone_size	j_call	cdr3_aa
TRBV14	NA	TRBJ2-1	CASARGYEQFF
TRBV29-1	NA	TRBJ2-3	CSAERSGASTDTQYF
TRBV27	NA	TRBJ1-3	CASSGTTTGNTIYF
TRBV6-1	NA	TRBJ2-3	CASSDVRGRRTDTQYF
TRBV19	NA	TRBJ1-4	CASSMKRQGLTNEKLFF
TRBV19	NA	TRBJ2-3	CASSIEGLQGDTQYF
TRBV6-5	few	TRBJ2-1	CASNDLNEQFF
TRBV6-4	once	TRBJ2-2	CASSALGGAVTEELFF
TRBV19	NA	TRBJ1-2	CASGSMQAGAYGYTF
TRBV6-5	NA	TRBJ1-6	CASSFGFGGSPLHF
TRBV5-1	NA	TRBJ1-6	CASSTQGRQNSPLHF
TRBV10-3	NA	TRBJ1-2	CAKRPREGYGYTF
TRBV4-1	NA	TRBJ1-4	CASSQDFLRGQGYEKLFF
TRBV6-6	NA	TRBJ2-7	CASREDSRMREQYF
TRBV2	NA	TRBJ1-1	CASSRDRNTEAFF
TRBV10-3	once	TRBJ2-7	CAISESGADEQYF
TRBV9	NA	TRBJ1-1	CASSVVAGNAEAFF
TRBV27	once	TRBJ1-5	CASSDWRGSNQPQHF
TRBV30	NA	TRBJ1-6	CAWSGFQGDFAGSYNSPFHF
TRBV7-9	once	TRBJ2-3	CASSARPGLAMEDTQYF
TRBV7-3	NA	TRBJ1-1	CASSLGVFGASTEAFF
TRBV6-1	NA	TRBJ1-5	CASSSQGGQPQHF
TRBV19	once	TRBJ2-7	CASSDTLSSYEQYF
TRBV5-1	NA	TRBJ2-7	CASSLGVRTPYEQYF
TRBV6-1	few	TRBJ2-7	CASSLGVEIYEQYF
TRBV6-1	NA	TRBJ2-2	CASSEEGEPGELFF
TRBV6-4	once	TRBJ1-1	CANPEPGRPEGAFF
TRBV6-5	NA	TRBJ2-2	CASRHRDFTGELFF
TRBV19	NA	TRBJ2-1	CASSIWGGLAGSYNEQFF
TRBV30	NA	TRBJ1-5	CAWSVGQGLNQPQHF
TRBV2	NA	TRBJ1-2	CASKDRYDGYTF